This T cell receptor beta chain stems from a study of cytotoxic CD8 clonotypes in ibrutinib-treated CLL. At the level of the study: By median around 66 months, around twelve had progressed and approximately 14 stayed remitted; responses had been 2 complete and approximately 24 partial.

Comment on this clone: Its antigen is not known.

Study-level findings and limits: While tracking circulating CD8+ T-cell counts, baseline clonality exceeded that of age-matched healthy donors.

The germline CDR1 and CDR2 sequences are SGDLS and YYNGEE. This CDR3 comprises 15 residues. V shed 3 bases, J shed 6 bases, and the junction held 7 bases outside the gene matches. Profiling relied on immunoSEQ multiplex PCR, and the TCRdb table lists in-frame clones only, not all of them. The top ten hold about 3% of the sample, which has approximately 160,000 clones, 70% to 90% seen once. The V gene is TRBV9, the J gene TRBJ2-3; 10 bases align to TRBD2. The clonotype comes from a human donor with chronic lymphocytic leukemia. The material sequenced was PBMCs, taken at disease progression, from a patient treated with ibrutinib. Written as DNA, the CDR3 is TGTGCCAGCAGCGGAGGAGCGGGAGGGGTCGATACGCAGTATTTT. Amino acids: CASSGGAGGVDTQYF. Complete variable domain (other parts from reference TRBV9 and TRBJ2-3): DSGVTQTPKHLITATGQRVTLRCSPRSGDLSVYWYQQSLDQGLQFLIQYYNGEERAKGNILERFSAQQFPDLHSELNLSSLELGDSALYFCASSGGAGGVDTQYFGPGTRLTVL.